Listed below are T cell receptor beta chains from one sample, sequenced in a study of shared clonotypes between healthy human individuals. The table came from immunoSEQ multiplex PCR; TCRdb's copy has only in-frame clones and leaves some out. Of 2 million to 2.5 million clones in the sample, approximately 94% were seen once. The sequenced material came from naive CD4+ T cells sorted from blood. All receptors come from a man younger than 30 in good health. CDR3s include the opening cysteine and the closing phenylalanine or tryptophan. The D gene is left open where the match is weak. Rows give clone size only sometimes, using once, few, many, or a class for an expanded clone.

D: TRBD1; V: TRBV7-3; size: few; J: TRBJ1-2; DNA: TGTGCCAGCAGCTATGGAGCAGGGGGTAGCTATGGCTACACCTTC; CDR3: CASSYGAGGSYGYTF
D: NA; V: TRBV5-6; size: NA; J: TRBJ2-1; DNA: TGTGCCAGCAGCTTGGGTGCCGGGACGACATACAATGAGCAGTTCTTC; CDR3: CASSLGAGTTYNEQFF
D: NA; V: TRBV6-6; size: NA; J: TRBJ1-3; DNA: TGTGCCAGCAGTTACTGGAGGTCCTCTGGAAACACCATATATTTT; CDR3: CASSYWRSSGNTIYF
D: NA; V: TRBV7-2; size: NA; J: TRBJ2-3; DNA: TGTGCCAGCAGCTCCCGCCGACGTGGATCTAGCACAGATACGCAGTATTTT; CDR3: CASSSRRRGSSTDTQYF
D: NA; V: TRBV6-5; size: NA; J: TRBJ2-3; DNA: TGTGCCAGCAGCCCCTGGGCAGGCCCTCAGTATTTT; CDR3: CASSPWAGPQYF
D: NA; V: TRBV30; size: once; J: TRBJ1-4; DNA: TGTGCCTGGAGTGTACCCCCTTGGAATAATAGTAACAGAAAACTGTTTTTT; CDR3: CAWSVPPWNNSNRKLFF
D: NA; V: TRBV10-2; size: NA; J: TRBJ1-6; DNA: TGCGCCAGCAGTGGATACGGCAGGGTGGAAAGTTCACCCCTCCACTTT; CDR3: CASSGYGRVESSPLHF
D: NA; V: TRBV5-1; size: NA; J: TRBJ2-1; DNA: TGCGCCAGCAGCTTGGGACCGCCCCGCAATGAGCAGTTCTTC; CDR3: CASSLGPPRNEQFF
D: TRBD1; V: TRBV10-3; size: NA; J: TRBJ1-4; DNA: TGTGCCATCAACCAGGGGGCAGGTGAAAAACTGTTTTTT; CDR3: CAINQGAGEKLFF
D: TRBD2; V: TRBV30; size: NA; J: TRBJ2-2; DNA: TGTGCCTGGAGTGTTTACAGGACTAGCGGGATGAACACCGGGGAGCTGTTTTTT; CDR3: CAWSVYRTSGMNTGELFF
D: TRBD1; V: TRBV10-2; size: NA; J: TRBJ1-1; DNA: TGCGCCAGCAGTGAAAGGACAGGTGCTTTGAACACTGAAGCTTTCTTT; CDR3: CASSERTGALNTEAFF
D: NA; V: TRBV2; size: NA; J: TRBJ2-7; DNA: TGTGCCAGCGACGAGTTCGGGAGCGGTAGTGAGCAGTACTTC; CDR3: CASDEFGSGSEQYF
D: TRBD1; V: TRBV5-1; size: NA; J: TRBJ1-6; DNA: TGCGCCAGCAGCTTAGACAGGGGGAGCTCCTATAATTCACCCCTCCACTTT; CDR3: CASSLDRGSSYNSPLHF
D: NA; V: TRBV10-2; size: NA; J: TRBJ2-1; DNA: TGCGCCAGCAGTGATCCCGGCAGGGGCACCTACAATGAGCAGTTCTTC; CDR3: CASSDPGRGTYNEQFF
D: NA; V: TRBV6-5; size: NA; J: TRBJ1-1; DNA: TGTGCCAGCAGTTACTCCGGGGGTTTGGCCACTGAAGCTTTCTTT; CDR3: CASSYSGGLATEAFF
D: TRBD1; V: TRBV9; size: NA; J: TRBJ1-6; DNA: TGTGCCAGCAGCGCCCAGGGGGGTAATTCACCCCTCCACTTT; CDR3: CASSAQGGNSPLHF
D: NA; V: TRBV18; size: NA; J: TRBJ2-3; DNA: TGTGCCAGCTCACCCTATGGACATACGCAGTATTTT; CDR3: CASSPYGHTQYF
D: NA; V: TRBV4-3; size: NA; J: TRBJ2-2; DNA: TGCGCCAGCAGCCAAGATTTAATCGTCCGGACAGCTGAGATGAACACCGGGGAGCTGTTTTTT; CDR3: CASSQDLIVRTAEMNTGELFF
D: TRBD2; V: TRBV5-1; size: NA; J: TRBJ2-7; DNA: TGCGCCAGCAGCTCTAGCGGGACCCCCTACGAGCAGTACTTC; CDR3: CASSSSGTPYEQYF
D: NA; V: TRBV30; size: NA; J: TRBJ1-5; DNA: TGTGCCTGGGCGGGACTTAGGGATGGGCCCCAGCATTTT; CDR3: CAWAGLRDGPQHF
D: TRBD1; V: TRBV7-9; size: NA; J: TRBJ1-4; DNA: TGTGCCAGCAGCTCGGACCGGGACAGTAATGAAAAACTGTTTTTT; CDR3: CASSSDRDSNEKLFF
D: NA; V: TRBV5-1; size: once; J: TRBJ1-6; DNA: TGCGCCAGCAGCCAAAACCCCAGGGGATATTCACCCCTCCACTTT; CDR3: CASSQNPRGYSPLHF
D: NA; V: TRBV15; size: NA; J: TRBJ2-5; DNA: TGTGCCACCAGCAGAGTATCTGGGGTCCGGGAGACCCAGTACTTC; CDR3: CATSRVSGVRETQYF
D: NA; V: TRBV6-1; size: NA; J: TRBJ1-3; DNA: TGTGCCAGCCGCCGACAGAGCTCTGGAAACACCATATATTTT; CDR3: CASRRQSSGNTIYF
D: TRBD2; V: TRBV27; size: NA; J: TRBJ2-4; DNA: TGTGCCAGCAGACCGGGACTAGCGGGAGGAGGGGCCAAAAACATTCAGTACTTC; CDR3: CASRPGLAGGGAKNIQYF
D: TRBD1; V: TRBV30; size: once; J: TRBJ1-4; DNA: TGTGCCTGGAGTTCAACCGGGACAGGGTTGCGGAATGAAAAACTGTTTTTT; CDR3: CAWSSTGTGLRNEKLFF
D: NA; V: TRBV19; size: NA; J: TRBJ1-5; DNA: TGTGCCAGTAGTATCCAGGGAACGGGCAATCAGCCCCAGCATTTT; CDR3: CASSIQGTGNQPQHF
D: NA; V: TRBV7-9; size: once; J: TRBJ2-5; DNA: TGTGCCAGCAGCCATCAGGGGTACCAAGAGACCCAGTACTTC; CDR3: CASSHQGYQETQYF
D: NA; V: TRBV11-2; size: NA; J: TRBJ1-2; DNA: TGTGCCAGCAGTTCCACAGGGTACGCTAACTATGGCTACACCTTC; CDR3: CASSSTGYANYGYTF
D: NA; V: TRBV6-1; size: NA; J: TRBJ1-2; DNA: TGTGCCAGCAGTGAATTTCTCTGGGGCTACACCTTC; CDR3: CASSEFLWGYTF
D: TRBD2; V: TRBV11-2; size: NA; J: TRBJ2-3; DNA: TGTGCCAGCAGTCCCTCTAGCGGGAGCACAGATACGCAGTATTTT; CDR3: CASSPSSGSTDTQYF
D: NA; V: TRBV27; size: NA; J: TRBJ1-6; DNA: TGTGCCAGCACGTTTCAGGGCTATAATTCACCCCTCCACTTT; CDR3: CASTFQGYNSPLHF
D: NA; V: TRBV9; size: NA; J: TRBJ1-6; DNA: TGTGCCAGCAGCGTAGAATCAGGGGTTAATTCACCCCTCCACTTT; CDR3: CASSVESGVNSPLHF
D: NA; V: TRBV7-9; size: NA; J: TRBJ1-1; DNA: TGTGCCAGCAGCTTACTCTGGACTGAAGCTTTCTTT; CDR3: CASSLLWTEAFF
D: TRBD1; V: TRBV9; size: NA; J: TRBJ2-2; DNA: TGTGCCAGCGGGAAGAACAGGGGAGAAACCGGGGAGCTGTTTTTT; CDR3: CASGKNRGETGELFF
D: NA; V: TRBV2; size: NA; J: TRBJ2-2; DNA: TGTGCCAGCACCAACCAGGTTGGGCCGAACACCGGGGAGCTGTTTTTT; CDR3: CASTNQVGPNTGELFF
D: NA; V: TRBV5-6; size: NA; J: TRBJ1-4; DNA: TGTGCCAGCAGCTTAACGGGGGGAGAAAAACTGTTTTTT; CDR3: CASSLTGGEKLFF
D: NA; V: TRBV18; size: NA; J: TRBJ2-2; DNA: TGTGCCAGCTCACCGACCGTTTTTGGCAGGGATGCCGGGGAGCTGTTTTTT; CDR3: CASSPTVFGRDAGELFF
D: NA; V: TRBV19; size: NA; J: TRBJ2-3; DNA: TGTGCCAGCCGTACTCCGGGAGTCACAGATACGCAGTATTTT; CDR3: CASRTPGVTDTQYF
D: TRBD1; V: TRBV28; size: NA; J: TRBJ2-7; DNA: TGTGCCAGCAGGCCGACAGGGGGCGCGGGATACGAGCAGTACTTC; CDR3: CASRPTGGAGYEQYF
D: NA; V: TRBV6-1; size: NA; J: TRBJ2-1; DNA: TGTGCCAGCAGTGAAGCCTCGCGCAGGAGCTCCTACAATGAGCAGTTCTTC; CDR3: CASSEASRRSSYNEQFF
D: NA; V: TRBV11-2; size: NA; J: TRBJ2-3; DNA: TGTGCCAGCAGTTATGCTCCCTACTTCGGGCGATCCCTCACAGATACGCAGTATTTT; CDR3: CASSYAPYFGRSLTDTQYF
D: NA; V: TRBV5-4; size: once; J: TRBJ2-5; DNA: TGTGCCAGCAGGTCTACAGGAGGGGGGGGACAAGAGACCCAGTACTTC; CDR3: CASRSTGGGGQETQYF
D: TRBD1; V: TRBV29-1; size: NA; J: TRBJ2-1; DNA: TGCAGCGCTACAGGGACAGGGGGCGATGAGCAGTTCTTC; CDR3: CSATGTGGDEQFF
D: NA; V: TRBV7-8; size: NA; J: TRBJ1-1; DNA: TGTGCCAGCAGCTTAGGACAGCCTATGAACACTGAAGCTTTCTTT; CDR3: CASSLGQPMNTEAFF
D: TRBD1; V: TRBV5-6; size: NA; J: TRBJ1-2; DNA: TGTGCCAGCAGCGGTGACAGGGGCGGGGATGGCTACACCTTC; CDR3: CASSGDRGGDGYTF
D: TRBD2; V: TRBV6-1; size: NA; J: TRBJ2-3; DNA: TGTGCCAGCAGTCTGGCGGGGGAGACAGATACGCAGTATTTT; CDR3: CASSLAGETDTQYF